The 23 T cell receptor beta chains reported below all come from one sample, sequenced in a study of blood T cell repertoires in COVID-19. The method was immunoSEQ multiplex PCR; TCRdb's version includes in-frame clones alone and lacks a portion of them. Here the sample spans over 150,000 clones, about 85% being singletons. Source material: peripheral blood. The receptors were sampled from a man aged 40-49 years with acute or convalescent COVID-19.

The chain has TRBV11-2 and TRBJ1-3, with D hard to call. Germline loops: CDR1 SGHAT, CDR2 FQNNGV. CDR3 length: 17 residues. Trimming removed 1 base from V and 7 bases from J, with 20 bases in between. This CDR3 is CASSLVFGAGSWNTIYF. CDR3 sequence (DNA): TGTGCCAGCAGCTTAGTGTTTGGCGCAGGCTCGTGGAACACCATATATTTT.

This sequence joins TRBV3-1 (or the pseudogene TRBV3-2) and TRBJ1-2, with D possibly matching TRBD1 (6 bases). From germline, CDR1 is LGHDT and CDR2 YNNKEL (reference sequence). V dropped 3 bases and J dropped 10 bases, with 15 bases sitting between them. This CDR3 has 13 residues. The chain's CDR3 is CASSQVGAQAYTF. CDR3 nucleotide sequence: TGTGCCAGCAGCCAGGTGGGGGCACAGGCCTACACCTTC.

The chain is built from TRBV7-6 and TRBJ1-1; tentative D call: TRBD1 (5 bases). CDR3 length equals 15 residues. V was trimmed by 1 base and J by 4 bases, leaving 13 bases between them. Germline V lookup: CDR1 SGHVS, CDR2 FNYEAQ. CDR3 in amino acids: CASSLEPQGGTEAFF. The CDR3 coding sequence is TGTGCCAGCAGCTTAGAGCCGCAGGGCGGCACTGAAGCTTTCTTT.

CDR3 in amino acids: CASSEGGGAFF. For the CDR3, the DNA is TGTGCCAGCAGTGAAGGAGGGGGAGCTTTCTTT. The rearrangement links TRBV2 to TRBJ1-1; maybe TRBD1 (6 bases). The germline CDR1 and CDR2 sequences are SNHLY and FYNNEI. This CDR3 comprises 11 residues. Trimming shortened V by 1 base and J by 10 bases, and 7 bases separated the two germline ends. The full variable domain, its missing parts supplied by reference TRBV2 and TRBJ1-1, is EPEVTQTPSHQVTQMGQEVILRCVPISNHLYFYWYRQILGQKVEFLVSFYNNEISEKSEIFDDQFSVERPDGSNFTLKIRSTKLEDSAMYFCASSEGGGAFFGQGTRLTVV.

In DNA form, the CDR3 reads TGTGCCAGCAGTCACGGGACAGATTACCAGCAGTACTTC. Translating it yields CASSHGTDYQQYF. The chain links TRBV27 to TRBJ2-7, with 7 bases matching TRBD1. Germline-derived CDR1 and CDR2 are MNHEY and SMNVEV (reference sequence). Germline trimming cut 5 bases from V and 8 bases from J; bases unmatched to any gene: 9. The CDR3 covers 13 residues.

The V gene is TRBV5-4, the J gene TRBJ2-1, with D perhaps TRBD1 (6 bases). V was clipped by 6 bases and J by 6 bases, with 13 bases between them. In germline, CDR1 is SGHNT, CDR2 YYREEE (reference sequence). CDR3 size: 13 residues. This CDR3 reads CASINIQGNEQFF. The CDR3 nucleotides are TGTGCCAGCATCAATATACAGGGCAATGAGCAGTTCTTC.

V and J are TRBV10-3 and TRBJ2-5; maybe TRBD2 (6 bases). The CDR3 sequence is 14 residues long. Trimming removed 7 bases from V and 5 bases from J, with 17 bases in between. Germline V gene data show CDR1 as ENHRY and CDR2 as SYGVKD. The CDR3 DNA sequence: TGTGCCATCATTAGTTGGGGGGTTGGGGAGACCCAGTACTTC. It translates to CAIISWGVGETQYF.

The chain joins TRBV2 to TRBJ2-1, with 8 bases lining up with TRBD1. J lost 0 bases, V lost 6 bases, and 13 bases had no gene match. In germline, CDR1 is SNHLY, CDR2 FYNNEI. The CDR3 sequence is 18 residues long. This CDR3 reads CASRTDRVIGSSYNEQFF. Here the CDR3 DNA reads TGTGCCAGCAGGACGGACAGGGTAATTGGAAGCTCCTACAATGAGCAGTTCTTC.

A single count supports this clone. The rearrangement uses TRBV3-1 (or the pseudogene TRBV3-2) and TRBJ2-1; TRBD2 matches 8 bases. J gave up 1 base and V 3 bases, and 5 bases lay outside the gene matches. Germline-derived CDR1 and CDR2 are LGHDT and YNNKEL (reference sequence). The length of the CDR3 is 16 residues. The CDR3 is CASSQSGGPSYNEQFF. The CDR3 DNA reads as TGTGCCAGCAGCCAGAGCGGGGGACCTTCCTACAATGAGCAGTTCTTC.

The chain employs TRBV18 and TRBJ2-7, with TRBD1 identical over 12 bases. In germline, CDR1 is KGHSH, CDR2 LQKENI. Unmatched junction bases numbered 4, after V lost 4 bases and J lost 6 bases. The CDR3 length is 14 residues. The CDR3 DNA follows: TGTGCCAGCTCACACCGGGACAGGGGGCGCGAGCAGTACTTC. Amino acids: CASSHRDRGREQYF.

The chain employs TRBV19 and TRBJ2-7; possible D gene TRBD1, 5 bases. V was cut by 5 bases and J by 3 bases, with 11 bases left in between. The CDR3 has 13 residues. Per the germline V gene, CDR1 is LNHDA and CDR2 is SQIVND (reference sequence). The CDR3 sequence is CASSSFTGYEQYF. The CDR3 nucleotides read TGTGCCAGTAGTTCGTTTACAGGCTACGAGCAGTACTTC.

The V and J genes are TRBV7-2 and TRBJ2-1, with D possibly matching TRBD1 (5 bases). The CDR3 spans 16 residues. Germline V CDR1 and CDR2: SGHTA, FQGNSA. Trimming left V 1 base short and J 3 bases short, with 13 bases between. The CDR3 DNA is TGTGCCAGCAGCTTAGAGCAAGGGGTCATCTACAATGAGCAGTTCTTC. Its protein product is CASSLEQGVIYNEQFF. Filled out from reference TRBV7-2 and TRBJ2-1, the complete variable domain reads GAGVSQSPSNKVTEKGKDVELRCDPISGHTALYWYRQSLGQGLEFLIYFQGNSAPDKSGLPSDRFSAERTGGSVSTLTIQRTQQEDSAVYLCASSLEQGVIYNEQFFGPGTRLTVL.

The chain employs TRBV3-1 (or the pseudogene TRBV3-2) and TRBJ2-5; 12 nucleotides agree with TRBD2. The V segment lost 4 bases and the J segment 13 bases; nucleotides outside the gene matches: 7. Germline assignment: CDR1 LGHDT and CDR2 YNNKEL (reference sequence). This CDR3 spans 13 amino acids. The chain's CDR3 is CASSPRTSGTPYF. The CDR3 coding sequence is TGTGCCAGCAGCCCCAGGACTAGCGGGACTCCGTACTTC.

The sample holds one count of this clone. The CDR3 spells CASSRTGSEAFF. The CDR3 DNA is TGTGCCAGCAGTCGGACAGGGAGTGAAGCTTTCTTT. The J gene is TRBJ1-1, the V gene TRBV12-3 or TRBV12-4; 8 nucleotides align to TRBD1. The CDR3 loop spans 12 amino acids. With V trimmed by 5 bases and J by 7 bases, 3 bases remained unmatched.

V usage is TRBV7-9 and J usage is TRBJ2-5; maybe TRBD2 (6 bases). This CDR3 contains 14 residues. V lost 1 base and J 4 bases, leaving 10 bases between the germline ends. Germline V gene data show CDR1 as SEHNR and CDR2 as FQNEAQ (reference sequence). CDR3 in DNA: TGTGCCAGCAGCTTAGACGGGAGAGGAGAGACCCAGTACTTC. Encoded protein: CASSLDGRGETQYF.

The chain is built from TRBV3-1 (or the pseudogene TRBV3-2) and TRBJ2-3, with TRBD2 matching over 9 bases. V was clipped by 2 bases and J by 1 base; unmatched bases: 7. This CDR3 region has 17 residues. Germline values: CDR1 LGHDT, CDR2 YNNKEL (reference sequence). In DNA form, the CDR3 reads TGTGCCAGCAGCCAACTTGGAGCTAGCGGGGGCACAGATACGCAGTATTTT. Translated, it gives CASSQLGASGGTDTQYF.

The chain recombines TRBV7-9 with TRBJ1-2; possibly TRBD1 for D (6 bases). The V and J ends lost 3 bases and 6 bases respectively, with 17 bases between them. The CDR3 contains 15 residues. Germline CDR1 reads SEHNR; CDR2 reads FQNEAQ (reference sequence). The CDR3 is CASSLPIDRIHGYTF. In DNA form, the CDR3 reads TGTGCCAGCAGCTTGCCCATTGACAGGATACATGGCTACACCTTC.

J is TRBJ1-1 and V is TRBV3-1 (or the pseudogene TRBV3-2); 9 nucleotides agree with TRBD1. The CDR3 has 14 residues. V lost 7 bases, J lost 1 base, and 4 bases stayed unmatched. CDR1 and CDR2 from the germline V gene are LGHDT and YNNKEL (reference sequence). The CDR3 is CASTGQGWNTEAFF. The DNA for the CDR3 is TGTGCCAGCACCGGACAGGGGTGGAACACTGAAGCTTTCTTT.

This chain links TRBV28 with TRBJ2-7; no clear D. The CDR3 covers 11 residues. The germline V and J ends were trimmed by 4 bases and 3 bases, with 4 bases remaining between them. Per germline, CDR1 MDHEN and CDR2 SYDVKM. The CDR3 coding sequence is TGTGCCAGCAGTTCCCTCTACGAGCAGTACTTC. It yields the protein CASSSLYEQYF.

The CDR3 sequence: CASSQAGQLSYGYTF. The CDR3 DNA reads TGTGCCAGCAGCCAAGCGGGACAATTGAGCTATGGCTACACCTTC. V is TRBV4-2 and J is TRBJ1-2, with D possibly TRBD1 on 6 matching bases. The length of the CDR3 is 15 residues. CDR1 LGHNA and CDR2 YNFKEQ come from the germline V gene. V was cut by 1 base and J by 4 bases, with 13 bases left in between.

The rearrangement links TRBV7-2 to TRBJ2-3; TRBD2 agrees at 14 bases. The germline V gene encodes CDR1 SGHTA and CDR2 FQGNSA. This CDR3 has 18 residues. V lost 2 bases, J lost 6 bases, and 10 bases stayed unmatched. The CDR3 DNA sequence: TGTGCCAGCAGCTTATCCTCGGGACTAGCGGGGGCCAGGGATACGCAGTATTTT. Translation gives CASSLSSGLAGARDTQYF.

The chain links TRBV5-4 to TRBJ2-3; weak D call: TRBD1 (5 bases). V dropped 3 bases and J dropped 2 bases, with 13 bases sitting between them. Per the germline V gene, CDR1 is SGHNT and CDR2 is YYREEE (reference sequence). The CDR3 loop spans 15 amino acids. The CDR3 DNA sequence: TGTGCCAGCAGCTCTAAAACAGGATCCACAGATACGCAGTATTTT. Its protein product is CASSSKTGSTDTQYF.

The sample holds one count of this clone. The CDR3: CASSSRLAGGLETQYF. The CDR3 DNA is TGTGCCAGCAGTTCCCGACTAGCGGGGGGGTTAGAGACCCAGTACTTC. The chain couples TRBV6-5 to TRBJ2-5; 14 nucleotides line up with TRBD2. Germline assignment: CDR1 MNHEY and CDR2 SVGAGI. With V trimmed by 4 bases and J by 4 bases, 5 bases remained unmatched. The CDR3 contains 16 residues.